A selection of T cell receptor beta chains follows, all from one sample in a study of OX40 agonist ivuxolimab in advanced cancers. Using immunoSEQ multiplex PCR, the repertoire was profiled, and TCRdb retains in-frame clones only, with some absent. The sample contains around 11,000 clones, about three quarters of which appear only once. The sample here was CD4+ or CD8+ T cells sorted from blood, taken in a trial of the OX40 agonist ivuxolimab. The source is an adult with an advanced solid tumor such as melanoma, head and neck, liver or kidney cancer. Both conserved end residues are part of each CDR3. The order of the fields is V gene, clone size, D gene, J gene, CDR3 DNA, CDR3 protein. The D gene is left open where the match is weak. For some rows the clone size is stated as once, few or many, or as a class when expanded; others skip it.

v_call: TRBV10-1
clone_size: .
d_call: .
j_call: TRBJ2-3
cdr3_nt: TGCGCCAGCAGTCAGAAGAGGGTCACAGATACGCAGTATTTT
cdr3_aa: CASSQKRVTDTQYF

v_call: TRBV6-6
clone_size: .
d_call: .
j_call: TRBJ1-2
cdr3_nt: TGTGCCAGCAGTACTCCGGGATCCTATGGCTACACCTTC
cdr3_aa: CASSTPGSYGYTF

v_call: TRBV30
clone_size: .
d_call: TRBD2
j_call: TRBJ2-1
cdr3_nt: TGTGCCTGGAGTCACCCCACCCTAGCGGGGGGGGCCAATGAGCAGTTCTTC
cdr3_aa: CAWSHPTLAGGANEQFF

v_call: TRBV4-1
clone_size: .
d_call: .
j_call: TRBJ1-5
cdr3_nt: TGCGCCAGCAGCCAAGTGGGGGCGCCCCAGCATTTT
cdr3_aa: CASSQVGAPQHF

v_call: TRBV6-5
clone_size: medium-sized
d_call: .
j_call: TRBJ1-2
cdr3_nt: TGTGCCAGCAACATAGGGGGTCCCTCCTATGGCTACACCTTC
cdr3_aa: CASNIGGPSYGYTF

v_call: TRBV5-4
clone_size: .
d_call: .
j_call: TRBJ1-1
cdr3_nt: TGTGCCAGCAGCGTGCTGGGGGGCACTGAAGCTTTCTTT
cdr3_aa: CASSVLGGTEAFF

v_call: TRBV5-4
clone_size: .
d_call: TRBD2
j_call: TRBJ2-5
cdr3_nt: TGTGCCAGCAGCTTGACAGTGCTAGCGGGAGTAGGTGAGACCCAGTACTTC
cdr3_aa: CASSLTVLAGVGETQYF

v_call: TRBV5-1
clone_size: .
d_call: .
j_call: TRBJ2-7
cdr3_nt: TGCGCCAGCAGCCCATGGGTAGGGGGAGAGCAGTACTTC
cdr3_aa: CASSPWVGGEQYF

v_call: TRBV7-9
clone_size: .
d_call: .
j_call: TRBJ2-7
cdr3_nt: TGTGCCAGCAGCGTCGGGGCGTCCTACGAGCAGTACTTC
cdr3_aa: CASSVGASYEQYF

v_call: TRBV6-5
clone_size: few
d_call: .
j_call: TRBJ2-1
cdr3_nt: TGTGCCAGCAGCCCCACCGGGCCACACAATGAGCAGTTCTTC
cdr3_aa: CASSPTGPHNEQFF

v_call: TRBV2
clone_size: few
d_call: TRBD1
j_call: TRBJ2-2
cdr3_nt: TGTGCCATCCCGGACAGGGCTTTTGGCGGGGAGCTGTTTTTT
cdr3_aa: CAIPDRAFGGELFF